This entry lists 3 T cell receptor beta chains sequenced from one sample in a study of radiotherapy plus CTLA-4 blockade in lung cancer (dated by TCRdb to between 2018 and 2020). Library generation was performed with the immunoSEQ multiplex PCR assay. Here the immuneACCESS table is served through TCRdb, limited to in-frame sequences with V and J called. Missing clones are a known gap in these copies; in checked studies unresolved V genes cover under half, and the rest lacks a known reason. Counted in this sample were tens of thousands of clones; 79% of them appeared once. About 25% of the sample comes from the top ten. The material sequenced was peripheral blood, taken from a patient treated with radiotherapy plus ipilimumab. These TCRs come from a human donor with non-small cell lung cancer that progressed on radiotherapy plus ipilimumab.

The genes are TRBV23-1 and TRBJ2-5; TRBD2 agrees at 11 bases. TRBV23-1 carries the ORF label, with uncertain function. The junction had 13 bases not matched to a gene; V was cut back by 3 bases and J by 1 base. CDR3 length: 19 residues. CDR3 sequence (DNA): TGCGCCAGCAGTCATTCTCGGGACACGGGACTAGCGGTCCAAGAGACCCAGTACTTC. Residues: CASSHSRDTGLAVQETQYF.

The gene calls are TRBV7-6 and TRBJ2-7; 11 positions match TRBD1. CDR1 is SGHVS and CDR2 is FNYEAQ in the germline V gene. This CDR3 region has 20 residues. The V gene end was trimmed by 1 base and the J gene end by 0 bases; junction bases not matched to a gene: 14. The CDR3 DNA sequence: TGTGCCAGCAGCTTAGGAGGCGGACAGGGGGCTGCCGGGGGCTCCTACGAGCAGTACTTC. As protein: CASSLGGGQGAAGGSYEQYF.

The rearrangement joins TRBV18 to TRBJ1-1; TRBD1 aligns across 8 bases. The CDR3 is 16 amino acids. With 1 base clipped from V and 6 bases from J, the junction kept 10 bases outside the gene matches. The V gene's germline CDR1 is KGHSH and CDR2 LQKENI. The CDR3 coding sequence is TGTGCCAGCTCACCACGGACAGGGAACGGGGGGCCTGAAGCTTTCTTT. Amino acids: CASSPRTGNGGPEAFF.